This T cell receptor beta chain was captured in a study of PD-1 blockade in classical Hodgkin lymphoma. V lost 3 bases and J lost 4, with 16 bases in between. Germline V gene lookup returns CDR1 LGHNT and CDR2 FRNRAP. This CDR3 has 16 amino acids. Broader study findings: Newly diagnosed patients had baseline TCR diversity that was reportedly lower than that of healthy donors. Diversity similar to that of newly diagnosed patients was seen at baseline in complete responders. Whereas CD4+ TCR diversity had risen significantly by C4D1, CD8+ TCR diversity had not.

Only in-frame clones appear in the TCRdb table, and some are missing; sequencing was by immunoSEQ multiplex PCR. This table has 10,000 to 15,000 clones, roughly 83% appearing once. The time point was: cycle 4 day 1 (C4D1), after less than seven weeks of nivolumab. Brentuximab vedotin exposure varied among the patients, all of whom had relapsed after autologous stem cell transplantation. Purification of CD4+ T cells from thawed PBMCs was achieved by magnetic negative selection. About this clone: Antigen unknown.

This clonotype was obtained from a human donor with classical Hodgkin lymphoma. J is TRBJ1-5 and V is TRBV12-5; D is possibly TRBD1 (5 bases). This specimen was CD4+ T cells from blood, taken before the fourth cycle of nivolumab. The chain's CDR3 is CASGFRRAGINQPQHF. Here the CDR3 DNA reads TGTGCTAGTGGTTTTCGGAGGGCAGGGATAAATCAGCCCCAGCATTTT.